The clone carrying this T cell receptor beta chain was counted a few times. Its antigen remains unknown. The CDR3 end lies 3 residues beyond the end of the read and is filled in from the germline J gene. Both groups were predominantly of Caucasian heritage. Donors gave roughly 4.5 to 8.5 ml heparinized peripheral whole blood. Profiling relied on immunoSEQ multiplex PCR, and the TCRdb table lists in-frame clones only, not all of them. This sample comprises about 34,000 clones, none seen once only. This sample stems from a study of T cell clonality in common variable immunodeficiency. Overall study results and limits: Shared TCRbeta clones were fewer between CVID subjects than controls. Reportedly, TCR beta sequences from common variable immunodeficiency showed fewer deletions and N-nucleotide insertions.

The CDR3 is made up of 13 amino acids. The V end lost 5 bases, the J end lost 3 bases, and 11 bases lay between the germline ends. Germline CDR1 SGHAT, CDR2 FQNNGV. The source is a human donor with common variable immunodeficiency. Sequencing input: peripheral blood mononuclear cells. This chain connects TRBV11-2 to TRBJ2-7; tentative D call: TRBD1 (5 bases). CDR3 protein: CASSHQGHYEQYF. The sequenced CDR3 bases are TGTGCCAGCAGCCACCAGGGTCACTACGAG.